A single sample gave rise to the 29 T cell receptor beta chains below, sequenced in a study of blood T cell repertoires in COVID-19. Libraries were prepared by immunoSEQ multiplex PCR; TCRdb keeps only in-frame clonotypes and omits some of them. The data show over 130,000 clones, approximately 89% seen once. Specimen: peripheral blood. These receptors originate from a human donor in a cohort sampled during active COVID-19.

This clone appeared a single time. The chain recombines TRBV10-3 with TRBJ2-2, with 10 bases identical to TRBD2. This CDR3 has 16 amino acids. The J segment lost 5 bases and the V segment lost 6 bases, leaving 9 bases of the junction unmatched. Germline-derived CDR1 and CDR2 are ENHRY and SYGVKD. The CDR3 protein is CAIRPISGGITGELFF. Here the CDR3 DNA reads TGTGCCATCAGACCCATTAGCGGGGGGATAACCGGGGAGCTGTTTTTT.

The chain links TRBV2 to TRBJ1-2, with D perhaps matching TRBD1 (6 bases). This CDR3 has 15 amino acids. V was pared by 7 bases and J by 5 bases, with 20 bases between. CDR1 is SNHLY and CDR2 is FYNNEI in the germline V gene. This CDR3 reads CASIIGGLDGYGYTF. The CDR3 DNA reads TGTGCCAGCATCATAGGGGGATTAGATGGGTATGGCTACACCTTC.

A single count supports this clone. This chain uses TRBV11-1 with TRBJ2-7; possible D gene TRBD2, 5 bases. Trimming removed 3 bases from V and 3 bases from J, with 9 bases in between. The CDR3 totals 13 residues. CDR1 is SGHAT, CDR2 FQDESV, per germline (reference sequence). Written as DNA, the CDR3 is TGTGCCAGCAGCTTCGGACTCAACTACGAGCAGTACTTC. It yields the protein CASSFGLNYEQYF.

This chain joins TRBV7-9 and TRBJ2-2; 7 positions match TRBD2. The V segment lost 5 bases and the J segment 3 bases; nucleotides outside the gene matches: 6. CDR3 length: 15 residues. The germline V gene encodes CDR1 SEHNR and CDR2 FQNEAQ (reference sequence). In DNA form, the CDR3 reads TGTGCCAGCAGCCCCTTAGCGGGCGACACCGGGGAGCTGTTTTTT. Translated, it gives CASSPLAGDTGELFF.

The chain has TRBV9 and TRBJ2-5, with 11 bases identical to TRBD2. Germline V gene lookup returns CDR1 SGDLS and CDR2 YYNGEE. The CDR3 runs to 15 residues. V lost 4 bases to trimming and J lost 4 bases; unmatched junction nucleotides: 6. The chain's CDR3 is CASSLLAGGPETQYF. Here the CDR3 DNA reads TGTGCCAGCAGCTTGTTAGCGGGGGGGCCAGAGACCCAGTACTTC.

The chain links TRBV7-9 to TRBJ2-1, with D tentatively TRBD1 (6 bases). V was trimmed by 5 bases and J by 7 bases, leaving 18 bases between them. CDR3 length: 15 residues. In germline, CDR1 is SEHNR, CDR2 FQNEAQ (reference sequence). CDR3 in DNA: TGTGCCAGCAGCCTTACACACAGGGCTGGGAATGAGCAGTTCTTC. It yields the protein CASSLTHRAGNEQFF.

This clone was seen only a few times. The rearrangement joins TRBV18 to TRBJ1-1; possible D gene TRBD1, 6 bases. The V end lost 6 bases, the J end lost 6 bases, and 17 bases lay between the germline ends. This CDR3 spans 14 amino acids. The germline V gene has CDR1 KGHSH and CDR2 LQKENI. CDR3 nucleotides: TGTGCCAGCTCCCCTGACAGGTCGATGCCTGAAGCTTTCTTT. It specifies CASSPDRSMPEAFF.

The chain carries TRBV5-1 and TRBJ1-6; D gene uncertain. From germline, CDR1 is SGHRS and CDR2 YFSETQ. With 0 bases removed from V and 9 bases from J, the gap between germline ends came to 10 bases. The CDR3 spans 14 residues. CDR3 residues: CASSLESALSPLHF. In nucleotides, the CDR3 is TGCGCCAGCAGCTTGGAGAGCGCACTTTCACCCCTCCACTTT.

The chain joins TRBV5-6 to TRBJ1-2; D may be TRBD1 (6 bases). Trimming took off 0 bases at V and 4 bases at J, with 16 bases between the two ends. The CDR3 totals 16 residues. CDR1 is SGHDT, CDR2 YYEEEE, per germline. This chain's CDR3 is CASSLEGGRLGYGYTF. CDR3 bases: TGTGCCAGCAGCTTGGAGGGGGGGAGGCTAGGCTATGGCTACACCTTC.

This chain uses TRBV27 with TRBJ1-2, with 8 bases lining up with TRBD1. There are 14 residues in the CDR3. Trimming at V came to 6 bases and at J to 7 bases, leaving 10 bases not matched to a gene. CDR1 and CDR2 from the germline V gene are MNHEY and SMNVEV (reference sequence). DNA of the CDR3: TGTGCCAGCAGCCCTGCCCCAGGGGGCAGTGGCTACACCTTC. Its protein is CASSPAPGGSGYTF.

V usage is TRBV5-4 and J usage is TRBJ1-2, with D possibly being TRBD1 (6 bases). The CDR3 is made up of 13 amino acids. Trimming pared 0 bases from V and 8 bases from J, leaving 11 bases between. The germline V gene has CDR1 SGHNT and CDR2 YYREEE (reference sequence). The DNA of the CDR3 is TGTGCCAGCAGCTTGGGGGGGCAGAGGGGCTACACCTTC. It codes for CASSLGGQRGYTF.

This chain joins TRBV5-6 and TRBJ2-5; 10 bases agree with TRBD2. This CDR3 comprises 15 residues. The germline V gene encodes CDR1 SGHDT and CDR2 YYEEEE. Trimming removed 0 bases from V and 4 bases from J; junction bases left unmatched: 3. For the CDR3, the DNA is TGTGCCAGCAGCTTGGCCCTAGCGGGGGCAGAGACCCAGTACTTC. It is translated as CASSLALAGAETQYF. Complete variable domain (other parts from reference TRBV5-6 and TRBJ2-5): DAGVTQSPTHLIKTRGQQVTLRCSPKSGHDTVSWYQQALGQGPQFIFQYYEEEERQRGNFPDRFSGHQFPNYSSELNVNALLLGDSALYLCASSLALAGAETQYFGPGTRLLVL.

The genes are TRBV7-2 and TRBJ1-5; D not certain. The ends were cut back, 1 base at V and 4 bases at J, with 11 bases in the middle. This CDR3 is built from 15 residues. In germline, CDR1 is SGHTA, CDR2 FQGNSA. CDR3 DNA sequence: TGTGCCAGCAGCTTAGTCGGTGGGCTAAATCAGCCCCAGCATTTT. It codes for CASSLVGGLNQPQHF.

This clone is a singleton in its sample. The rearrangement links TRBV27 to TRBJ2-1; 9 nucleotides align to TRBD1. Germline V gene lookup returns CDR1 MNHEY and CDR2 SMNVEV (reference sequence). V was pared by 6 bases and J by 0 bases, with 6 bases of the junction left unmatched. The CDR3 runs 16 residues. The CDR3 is CASRSTGGISYNEQFF. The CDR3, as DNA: TGTGCCAGCAGGTCGACAGGGGGGATCTCCTACAATGAGCAGTTCTTC.

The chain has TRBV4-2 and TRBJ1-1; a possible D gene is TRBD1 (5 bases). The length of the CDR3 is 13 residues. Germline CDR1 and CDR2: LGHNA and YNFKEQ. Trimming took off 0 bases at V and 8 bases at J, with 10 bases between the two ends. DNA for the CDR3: TGTGCCAGCAGCCAAGATCGGCACAGGGAAGCTTTCTTT. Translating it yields CASSQDRHREAFF.

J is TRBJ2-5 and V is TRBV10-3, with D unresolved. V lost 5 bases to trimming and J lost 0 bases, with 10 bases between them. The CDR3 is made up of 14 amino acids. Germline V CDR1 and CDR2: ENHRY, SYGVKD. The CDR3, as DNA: TGTGCCATCAGTCGTCCCAGTAACCAAGAGACCCAGTACTTC. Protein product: CAISRPSNQETQYF.

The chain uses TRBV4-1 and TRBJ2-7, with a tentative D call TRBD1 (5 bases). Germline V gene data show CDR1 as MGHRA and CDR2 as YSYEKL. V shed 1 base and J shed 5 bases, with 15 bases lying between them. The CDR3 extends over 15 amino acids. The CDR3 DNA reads TGCGCCAGCAGCCAAGGGTCACGGACAATCGACGAGCAGTACTTC. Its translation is CASSQGSRTIDEQYF.

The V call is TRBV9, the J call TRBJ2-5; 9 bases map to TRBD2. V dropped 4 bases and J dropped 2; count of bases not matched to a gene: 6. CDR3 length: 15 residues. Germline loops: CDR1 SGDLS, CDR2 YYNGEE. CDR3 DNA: TGTGCCAGCAGCTCGGTAGCGGGGGCACAAGAGACCCAGTACTTC. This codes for CASSSVAGAQETQYF.

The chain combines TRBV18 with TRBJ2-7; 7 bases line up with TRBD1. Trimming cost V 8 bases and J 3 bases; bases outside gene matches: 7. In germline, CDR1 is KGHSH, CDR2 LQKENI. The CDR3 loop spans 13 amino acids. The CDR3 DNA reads TGTGCCAGCAGCGGACAGGAGAACTACGAGCAGTACTTC. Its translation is CASSGQENYEQYF.

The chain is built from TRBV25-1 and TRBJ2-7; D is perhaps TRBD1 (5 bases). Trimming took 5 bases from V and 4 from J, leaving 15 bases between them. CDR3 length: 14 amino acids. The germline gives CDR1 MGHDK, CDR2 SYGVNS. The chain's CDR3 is CASSLDSRTYEQYF. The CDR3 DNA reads TGTGCCAGCAGTCTCGACAGTCGGACGTACGAGCAGTACTTC.

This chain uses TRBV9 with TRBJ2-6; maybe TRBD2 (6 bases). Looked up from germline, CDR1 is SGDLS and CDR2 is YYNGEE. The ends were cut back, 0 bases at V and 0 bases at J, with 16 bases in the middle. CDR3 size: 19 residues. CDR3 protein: CASSVAWAVGSSGANVLTF. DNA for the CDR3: TGTGCCAGCAGCGTAGCTTGGGCAGTCGGGAGCTCTGGGGCCAACGTCCTGACTTTC.

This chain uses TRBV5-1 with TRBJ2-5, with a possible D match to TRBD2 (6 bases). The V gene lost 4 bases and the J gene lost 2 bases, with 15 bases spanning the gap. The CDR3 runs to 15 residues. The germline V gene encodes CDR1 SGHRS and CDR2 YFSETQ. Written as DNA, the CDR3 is TGCGCCAGCAGCACCGGGAGAGGTATTCAAGAGACCCAGTACTTC. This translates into CASSTGRGIQETQYF.

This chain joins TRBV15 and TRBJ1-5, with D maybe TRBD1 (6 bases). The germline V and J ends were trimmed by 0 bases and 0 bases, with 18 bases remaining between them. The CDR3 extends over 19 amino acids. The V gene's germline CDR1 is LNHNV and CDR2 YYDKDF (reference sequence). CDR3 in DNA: TGTGCCACCAGCAGAGATAGGGGAAGGGAGGGGGATAGCAATCAGCCCCAGCATTTT. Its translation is CATSRDRGREGDSNQPQHF.

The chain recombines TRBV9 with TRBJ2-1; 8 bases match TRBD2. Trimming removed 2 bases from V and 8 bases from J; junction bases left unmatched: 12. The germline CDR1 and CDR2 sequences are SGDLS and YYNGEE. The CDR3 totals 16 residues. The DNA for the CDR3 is TGTGCCAGCAGCGTCCCGGGGGGGGCGTTCCAAGATGAGCAGTTCTTC. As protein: CASSVPGGAFQDEQFF. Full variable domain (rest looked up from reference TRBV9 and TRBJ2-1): DSGVTQTPKHLITATGQRVTLRCSPRSGDLSVYWYQQSLDQGLQFLIQYYNGEERAKGNILERFSAQQFPDLHSELNLSSLELGDSALYFCASSVPGGAFQDEQFFGPGTRLTVL.

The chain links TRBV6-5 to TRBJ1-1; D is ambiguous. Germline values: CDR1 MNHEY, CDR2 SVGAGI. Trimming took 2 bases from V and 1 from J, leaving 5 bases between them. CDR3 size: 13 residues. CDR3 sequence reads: CASSYGRNTEAFF. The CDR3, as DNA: TGTGCCAGCAGTTACGGCAGGAACACTGAAGCTTTCTTT.

The CDR3 DNA is TGCGCCAGCAGTGAGTTCCTTTCTAGCGGGGGGGAGCCAGATACGCAGTATTTT. It encodes CASSEFLSSGGEPDTQYF. This chain uses TRBV10-1 with TRBJ2-3, with 12 nucleotides matching TRBD2. The length of the CDR3 is 18 residues. Germline V gene data show CDR1 as WNHNN and CDR2 as SYGVQD (reference sequence). J was trimmed by 4 bases and V by 1 base; bases with no gene match: 9.

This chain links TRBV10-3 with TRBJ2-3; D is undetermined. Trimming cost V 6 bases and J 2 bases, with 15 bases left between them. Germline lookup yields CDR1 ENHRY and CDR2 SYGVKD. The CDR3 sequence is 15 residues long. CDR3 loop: CAIRGTELHTDTQYF. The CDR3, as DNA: TGTGCCATCAGGGGCACCGAGCTCCACACAGATACGCAGTATTTT.

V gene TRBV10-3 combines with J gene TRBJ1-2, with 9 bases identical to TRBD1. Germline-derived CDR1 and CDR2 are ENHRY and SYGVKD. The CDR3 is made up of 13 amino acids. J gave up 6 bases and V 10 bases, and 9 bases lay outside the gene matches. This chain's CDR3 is CATEDRGRNGYTF. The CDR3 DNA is TGTGCCACTGAGGACAGGGGAAGGAATGGCTACACCTTC.

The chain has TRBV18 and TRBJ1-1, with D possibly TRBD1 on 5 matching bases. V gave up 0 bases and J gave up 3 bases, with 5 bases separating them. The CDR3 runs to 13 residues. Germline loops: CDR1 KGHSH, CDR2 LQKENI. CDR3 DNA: TGTGCCAGCTCACCACCGGGGCACACTGAAGCTTTCTTT. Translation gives CASSPPGHTEAFF.